This TCR beta chain was identified in a study of T cell repertoires in aging, cancer and after chemotherapy (dated by TCRdb to about 2019). In the study overall: Donors were distributed across six age groups ranging from 30 or younger to 70 or older, with at least three individuals included per group. Alongside around 98 healthy donors serving as a reference group, the cohort included 200 to 250 cancer patients, of whom around 91 had hematological cancers and 124 had solid cancers. Approximately 8.4 million TCR reads were contained in the full dataset. In the hematological group, the paired samples taken before and after chemotherapy came from chronic lymphocytic leukemia patients given fludarabine- or bendamustine-based regimens. Peripheral blood TCR beta repertoires from healthy donors and cancer patients were profiled to examine immunoaging and T cell reconstitution after chemotherapy. The investigation overall reported the following: In healthy donors, the decline in TCR diversity with age was mainly explained by loss of richness, whereas in cancer patients loss of evenness was also found to contribute. Hematological cancer patients had lymphoid organ infiltration, which may itself impair thymic emigration or peripheral T cell expansion. According to the authors, the repertoire data do not allow conclusions to be drawn about immunological memory after chemotherapy. Median generation probability increased over the chemotherapy interval in both cancer cohorts, suggesting repertoire reconstitution through rebound thymic output. Significantly lower blood TCR diversity and higher clonality were observed in untreated patients with hematological or solid cancers than in age-matched healthy donors.

Note on this clonotype: The specificity of this receptor is unknown. Per-base quality was not reported, and no clone a single base away is much larger than it.

From its cysteine to its phenylalanine, the CDR3 spans 13 amino acids. Of the read, only the CDR3 DNA is kept; its 39 bases are in frame from base 1. Trimming takes 5 bases from V and 7 bases from J, and the germline ends sit 9 bases apart. Sequences ENHRY (CDR1) and SYGVKD (CDR2) are obtained from the germline V gene. Genomic DNA extracted from peripheral blood, rather than sorted cells or RNA, was used as the source for amplification of TCR beta rearrangements. Rearranged TRB sequences spanning V, D and J segments were amplified in a multiplex touch-down PCR with a mixed TRB-A/B primer pool. Illumina adapters and sample indices were attached to the amplicons through two consecutive PCR reactions run with Phusion HS II polymerase. Amplicons were gel-purified with the NucleoSpin Gel and PCR Clean-up kit, then checked with Qubit and an Agilent 2100 Bioanalyzer. Libraries were sequenced on an Illumina MiSeq using 600-cycle, single-indexed, paired-end runs. For the original study's pipeline: Processing of the TRB sequences was carried out with MiXCR versions 2.12 and 3.0.5. Each unique CDR3 nucleotide sequence was treated as one clone, and only productive sequences with two or more reads were kept. The repertoire metrics were Shannon diversity, evenness, clonality (calculated as one minus evenness), and diversity profiles parameterized by alpha from 0 to 5. The IGoR algorithm was used to calculate generation probabilities for clones in the paired samples taken before and after chemotherapy. TCRdb redid the processing of the public reads, applying fastp at Q25 and MiXCR, and retained in-frame beta chains. Records with the same CDR3 protein are collapsed into one entry carrying the most frequent genes and DNA. What appears here as the V and J calls and clone size reflects TCRdb's work, not the paper's. The sample table holds around 8,600 distinct CDR3 sequences, of which more than 20% were seen once. Jointly, the top ten make up approximately 15% of the sample.

The TCR was taken from a human donor with a blood cancer. The donor label of this sample is uncertain. The sequencing input was blood. The chain joins TRBV10-3 to TRBJ1-6; 5 matching bases give a weak D call of TRBD1. The CDR3 is CAISPTDNSPLHF. The bases read TGTGCCATCAGTCCGACAGACAATTCACCCCTCCACTTT.